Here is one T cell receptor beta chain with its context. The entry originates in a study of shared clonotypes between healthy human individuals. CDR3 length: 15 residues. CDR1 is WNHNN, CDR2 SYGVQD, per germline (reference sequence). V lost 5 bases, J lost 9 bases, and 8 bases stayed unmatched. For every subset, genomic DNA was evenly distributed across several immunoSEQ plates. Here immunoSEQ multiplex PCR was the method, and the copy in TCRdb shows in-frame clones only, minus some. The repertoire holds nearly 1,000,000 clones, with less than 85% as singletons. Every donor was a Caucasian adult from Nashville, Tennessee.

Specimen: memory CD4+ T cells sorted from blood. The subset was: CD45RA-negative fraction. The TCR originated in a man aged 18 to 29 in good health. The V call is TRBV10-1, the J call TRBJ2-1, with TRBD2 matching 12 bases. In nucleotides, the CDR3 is TGCGCCAGCAGTCCGGCTAGCGGGGGGGCGAGTGAGCAGTTCTTC. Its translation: CASSPASGGASEQFF.